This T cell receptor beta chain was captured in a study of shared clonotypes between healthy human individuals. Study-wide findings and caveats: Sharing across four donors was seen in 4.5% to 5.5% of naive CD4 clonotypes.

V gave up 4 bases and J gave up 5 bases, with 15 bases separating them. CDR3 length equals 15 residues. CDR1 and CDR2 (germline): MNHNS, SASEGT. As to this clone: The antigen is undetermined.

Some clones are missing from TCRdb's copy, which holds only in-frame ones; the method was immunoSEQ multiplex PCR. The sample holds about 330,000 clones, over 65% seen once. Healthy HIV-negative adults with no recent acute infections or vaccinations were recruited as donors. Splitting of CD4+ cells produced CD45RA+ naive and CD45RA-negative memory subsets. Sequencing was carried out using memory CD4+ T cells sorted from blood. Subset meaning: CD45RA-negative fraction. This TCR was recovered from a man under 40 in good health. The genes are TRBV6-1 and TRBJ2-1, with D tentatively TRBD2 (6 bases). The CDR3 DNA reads TGTGCCAGCAGTGTGCACGCGGGGAATAACAATGAGCAGTTCTTC. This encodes CASSVHAGNNNEQFF.